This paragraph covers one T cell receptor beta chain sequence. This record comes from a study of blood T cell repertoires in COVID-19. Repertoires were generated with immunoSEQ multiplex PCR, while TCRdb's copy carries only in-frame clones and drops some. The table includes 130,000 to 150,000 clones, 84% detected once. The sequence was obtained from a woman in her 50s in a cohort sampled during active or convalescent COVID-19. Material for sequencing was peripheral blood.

The CDR3 region has the DNA TGCGCCAGCAGCTCTGGACTAGCGGGGGGAGAGACCCAGTACTTC. This gives the protein CASSSGLAGGETQYF. This rearrangement joins TRBV5-1 to TRBJ2-5; 14 bases are shared with TRBD2. Germline V CDR1 and CDR2: SGHRS, YFSETQ. V dropped 3 bases and J dropped 4; count of bases not matched to a gene: 2. The CDR3 length is 15 residues.